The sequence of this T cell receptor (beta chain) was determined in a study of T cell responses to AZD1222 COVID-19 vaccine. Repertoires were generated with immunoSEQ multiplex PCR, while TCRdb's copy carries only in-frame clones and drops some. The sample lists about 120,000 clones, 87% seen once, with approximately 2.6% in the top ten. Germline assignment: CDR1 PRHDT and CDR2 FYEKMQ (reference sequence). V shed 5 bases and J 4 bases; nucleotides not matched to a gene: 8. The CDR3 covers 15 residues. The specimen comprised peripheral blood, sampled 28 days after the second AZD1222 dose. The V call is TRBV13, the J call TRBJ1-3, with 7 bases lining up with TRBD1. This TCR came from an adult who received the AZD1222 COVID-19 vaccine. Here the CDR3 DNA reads TGTGCCAGCAGCCCGAGGGGGCTGATCGGAAACACCATATATTTT. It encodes CASSPRGLIGNTIYF.